A single sample is the source of the 5 T cell receptor beta chains below, sequenced in a study of shared T cell receptors in the human thymus. Produced via immunoSEQ multiplex PCR; TCRdb's table is partial and in-frame only. The data show 600,000 or so clones, about 89% seen once. This same sample was also part of a study on human thymus T cells.

The sample consisted of thymocytes. Receptor source: a boy in the first two years of life with a congenital heart defect.

The rearrangement uses TRBV18 and TRBJ2-7; 7 bases fit TRBD2. The germline gives CDR1 KGHSH, CDR2 LQKENI. V was clipped by 3 bases and J by 3 bases; unmatched bases: 5. The CDR3 is 14 amino acids. The CDR3: CASSPQAGSYEQYF. The CDR3 region has the DNA TGTGCCAGCTCACCCCAAGCGGGGAGCTACGAGCAGTACTTC. Drawing the rest from reference TRBV18 and TRBJ2-7, the complete variable domain is NAGVMQNPRHLVRRRGQEARLRCSPMKGHSHVYWYRQLPEEGLKFMVYLQKENIIDESGMPKERFSAEFPKEGPSILRIQQVVRGDSAAYFCASSPQAGSYEQYFGPGTRLTVT.

V is TRBV4-2 and J is TRBJ2-3; perhaps TRBD1 as D (6 bases). Germline assignment: CDR1 LGHNA and CDR2 YNFKEQ. The CDR3 totals 15 residues. V dropped 4 bases and J dropped 8 bases, with 19 bases sitting between them. CDR3 region: CASSRQTKEGGTQYF. CDR3 sequence (DNA): TGTGCCAGCAGCCGCCAAACGAAGGAAGGGGGTACGCAGTATTTT.

The V gene is TRBV28, the J gene TRBJ1-1, with 9 bases that match TRBD1. This CDR3 is built from 15 residues. V trimming: 3 bases; J trimming: 5 bases; junction bases outside the gene matches: 7. Germline loops: CDR1 MDHEN, CDR2 SYDVKM. The DNA of the CDR3 is TGTGCCAGCAGTTTCAGTGGACAGGGGATTACTGAAGCTTTCTTT. Translated: CASSFSGQGITEAFF.

V gene TRBV6-1 combines with J gene TRBJ1-5; D unclear. CDR1 is MNHNS and CDR2 is SASEGT in the germline V gene. The CDR3 contains 14 residues. Deletions cut 7 bases from V and 2 bases from J, with 12 bases between. CDR3 residues: CASTAPRGNQPQHF. Here the CDR3 DNA reads TGTGCCAGCACGGCCCCCCGGGGCAATCAGCCCCAGCATTTT.

The CDR3 DNA is TGCAGTACCGGGGAGACCCAGTACTTC. Its protein is CSTGETQYF. The rearrangement joins TRBV20-1 to TRBJ2-5; D is unresolved. The CDR3 consists of 9 residues. The germline V gene encodes CDR1 DFQATT and CDR2 SNEGSKA (reference sequence). The germline V and J ends were trimmed by 8 bases and 5 bases, with 6 bases remaining between them.